The clone carrying this TCR beta chain was seen once. The sample comes from a study of cytomegalovirus exposure and HLA in healthy donors. Looking at the study overall: Earlier, 150 million to 200 million T cells were analyzed, and 90 million to 120 million unique TCR beta sequences were found among them.

Researchers ran the PCR with 60 Vbeta and 13 Jbeta primers. The data were produced by immunoSEQ multiplex PCR, yet TCRdb's version contains in-frame clones alone and is incomplete. The table lists 190,000 or so clones, roughly 80% of them singletons. This CDR3 comprises 14 residues. CDR1 and CDR2 (germline): MNHEY, SVGAGI. J gave up 2 bases and V 6 bases, and 7 bases lay outside the gene matches. V is TRBV6-5 and J is TRBJ2-7; 7 nucleotides agree with TRBD1. The clonotype originates from a boy under 18 in good health and CMV-seronegative. Source material: PBMCs. The CDR3 region has the DNA TGTGCCAGCAGATCAGGGACAGTGGCCTACGAGCAGTACTTC. Its protein is CASRSGTVAYEQYF.